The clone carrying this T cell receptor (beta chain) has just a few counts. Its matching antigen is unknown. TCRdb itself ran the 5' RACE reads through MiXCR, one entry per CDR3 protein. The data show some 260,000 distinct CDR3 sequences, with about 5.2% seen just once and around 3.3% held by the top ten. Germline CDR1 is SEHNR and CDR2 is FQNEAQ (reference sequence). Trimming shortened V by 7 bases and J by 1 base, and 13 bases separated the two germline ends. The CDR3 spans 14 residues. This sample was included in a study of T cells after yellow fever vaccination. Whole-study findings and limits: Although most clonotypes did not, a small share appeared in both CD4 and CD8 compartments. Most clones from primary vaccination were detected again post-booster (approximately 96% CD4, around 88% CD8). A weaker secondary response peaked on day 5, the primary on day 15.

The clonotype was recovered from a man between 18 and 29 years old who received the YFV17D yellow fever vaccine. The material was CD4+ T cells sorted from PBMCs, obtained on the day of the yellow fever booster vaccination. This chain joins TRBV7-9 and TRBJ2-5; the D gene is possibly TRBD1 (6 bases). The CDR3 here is CASMETGTQETQYF. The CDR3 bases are TGTGCCAGCATGGAGACAGGCACCCAAGAGACCCAGTACTTC. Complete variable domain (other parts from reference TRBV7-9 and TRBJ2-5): DTGVSQNPRHKITKRGQNVTFRCDPISEHNRLYWYRQTLGQGPEFLTYFQNEAQLEKSRLLSDRFSAERPKGSFSTLEIQRTEQGDSAMYLCASMETGTQETQYFGPGTRLLVL.